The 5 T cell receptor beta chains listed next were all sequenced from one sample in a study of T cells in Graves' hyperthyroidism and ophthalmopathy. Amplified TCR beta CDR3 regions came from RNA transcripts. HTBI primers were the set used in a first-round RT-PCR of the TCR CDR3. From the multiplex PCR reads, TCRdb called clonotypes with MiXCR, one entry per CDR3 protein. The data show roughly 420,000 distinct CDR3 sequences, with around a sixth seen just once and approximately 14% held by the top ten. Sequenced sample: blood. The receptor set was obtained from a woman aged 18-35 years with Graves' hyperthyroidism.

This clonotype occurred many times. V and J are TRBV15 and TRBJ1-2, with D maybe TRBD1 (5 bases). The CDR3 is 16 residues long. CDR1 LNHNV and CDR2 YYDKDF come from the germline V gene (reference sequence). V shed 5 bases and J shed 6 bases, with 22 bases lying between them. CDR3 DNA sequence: TGTGCCACCAGCGCCCTCCTCCGGGACGGGTGGAATGGCTACACCTTC. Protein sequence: CATSALLRDGWNGYTF.

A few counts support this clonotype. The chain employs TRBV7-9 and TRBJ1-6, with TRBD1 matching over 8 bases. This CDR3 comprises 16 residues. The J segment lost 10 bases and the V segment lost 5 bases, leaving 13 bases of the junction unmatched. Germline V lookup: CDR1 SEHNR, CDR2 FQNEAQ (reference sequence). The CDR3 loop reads CASSHPHGQGGSPLHF. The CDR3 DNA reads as TGTGCCAGCAGCCACCCCCACGGACAGGGCGGGTCACCCCTCCACTTT.

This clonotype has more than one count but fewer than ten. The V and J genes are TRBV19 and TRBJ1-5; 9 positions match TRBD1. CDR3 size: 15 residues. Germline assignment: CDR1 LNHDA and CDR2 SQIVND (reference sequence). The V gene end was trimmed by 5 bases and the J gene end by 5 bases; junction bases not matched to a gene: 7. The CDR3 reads CASSQTGGVDQPQHF. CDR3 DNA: TGTGCCAGTAGTCAAACAGGGGGCGTGGATCAGCCCCAGCATTTT.

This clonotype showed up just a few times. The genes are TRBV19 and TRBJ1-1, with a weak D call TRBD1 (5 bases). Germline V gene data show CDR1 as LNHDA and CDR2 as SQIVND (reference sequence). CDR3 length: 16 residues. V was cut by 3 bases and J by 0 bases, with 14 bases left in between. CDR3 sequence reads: CASSIWGSRMNTEAFF. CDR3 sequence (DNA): TGTGCCAGTAGTATTTGGGGCAGTCGTATGAACACTGAAGCTTTCTTT.

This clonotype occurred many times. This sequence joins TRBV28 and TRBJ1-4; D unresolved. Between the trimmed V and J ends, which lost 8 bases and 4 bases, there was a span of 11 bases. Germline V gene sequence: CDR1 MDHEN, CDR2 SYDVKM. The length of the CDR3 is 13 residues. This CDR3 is CASRAGLNEKLFF. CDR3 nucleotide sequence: TGTGCCAGCCGGGCGGGCCTTAATGAAAAACTGTTTTTT. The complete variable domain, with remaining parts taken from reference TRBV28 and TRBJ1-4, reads DVKVTQSSRYLVKRTGEKVFLECVQDMDHENMFWYRQDPGLGLRLIYFSYDVKMKEKGDIPEGYSVSREKKERFSLILESASTNQTSMYLCASRAGLNEKLFFGSGTQLSVL.